The 30 T cell receptor beta chains below come from one sample, sequenced in a study of T cells in Graves' hyperthyroidism and ophthalmopathy. There were TCR beta CDR3 regions amplified from RNA transcripts. A first-round RT-PCR of the TCR CDR3 used the HTBI primer set. TCRdb re-called the multiplex PCR reads with MiXCR, one entry per CDR3 protein. Counted here are about 600,000 distinct CDR3 sequences, roughly 16% occurring once; the ten biggest clones make up roughly 3.3%. The specimen was blood. These receptors were collected from a woman between 40 and 50 years old with Graves' ophthalmopathy.

At least ten counts were recorded for this clonotype. The rearrangement uses TRBV2 and TRBJ1-2; no clear D gene. CDR1 SNHLY and CDR2 FYNNEI come from the germline V gene. The CDR3 spans 14 residues. Between the trimmed V and J ends, which lost 6 bases and 3 bases, there was a span of 14 bases. For the CDR3, the DNA is TGTGCCAGCAGGCTGGACCAAAGCTACTATGGCTACACCTTC. It codes for CASRLDQSYYGYTF.

This clonotype has just a few counts. The chain's CDR3 is CASSRSTTGSNEKLFF. The CDR3, as DNA: TGTGCCAGCAGCCGTTCCACGACGGGGTCGAATGAAAAACTGTTTTTT. The chain carries TRBV4-2 and TRBJ1-4; D is uncertain. Between the trimmed V and J ends, which lost 4 bases and 5 bases, there was a span of 17 bases. The CDR3 consists of 16 residues. Germline-derived CDR1 and CDR2 are LGHNA and YNFKEQ.

On this clonotype itself: With a much larger clone just one base away, this may be a read error. The V call is TRBV2, the J call TRBJ2-5, with 15 bases matching TRBD2. Trimming removed 2 bases from V and 6 bases from J; junction bases left unmatched: 10. From germline, CDR1 is SNHLY and CDR2 FYNNEI. The CDR3 is made up of 18 amino acids. The CDR3 nucleotides are TGTGCCAGCAGTGAATCCGGGGGCGGACTAGCGGGAGGGAAGACCCAGTACTTC. Residues: CASSESGGGLAGGKTQYF.

This clonotype was seen at least ten times. This chain uses TRBV7-9 with TRBJ2-3; either TRBD1 or TRBD2 may fit D (6 bases each). V lost 6 bases to trimming and J lost 4 bases, with 17 bases between them. Germline CDR1 is SEHNR and CDR2 is FQNEAQ (reference sequence). This CDR3 is built from 15 residues. CDR3 bases: TGTGCCAGCAGGATAGGGGGGACGGGCGCAGATACGCAGTATTTT. It translates to CASRIGGTGADTQYF.

This chain uses TRBV4-2 with TRBJ2-7; 10 positions match TRBD2. CDR3 length equals 16 residues. The J segment lost 5 bases and the V segment lost 1 base, leaving 8 bases of the junction unmatched. Germline loops: CDR1 LGHNA, CDR2 YNFKEQ. CDR3 protein: CASSQGVTSGDDEQYF. Here the CDR3 DNA reads TGTGCCAGCAGCCAAGGGGTCACTAGCGGGGACGACGAGCAGTACTTC.

This clonotype was counted ten times or more. V is TRBV18 and J is TRBJ2-7; D call uncertain. V lost 2 bases, J lost 2 bases, and 10 bases lay in between. CDR3 length equals 14 residues. Germline lookup yields CDR1 KGHSH and CDR2 LQKENI. The CDR3 sequence: CASSPLSQTYEQYF. The CDR3 nucleotides read TGTGCCAGCTCACCATTGTCACAGACCTACGAGCAGTACTTC.

This clonotype was observed many times. The rearrangement links TRBV7-2 to TRBJ2-4, with a tentative D call TRBD1 (5 bases). Trimming removed 5 bases from V and 0 bases from J, with 14 bases in between. Per the germline V gene, CDR1 is SGHTA and CDR2 is FQGNSA. CDR3 length equals 16 residues. The CDR3 loop reads CASSPQGAGAKNIQYF. CDR3 sequence (DNA): TGTGCCAGCAGCCCCCAAGGGGCAGGAGCCAAAAACATTCAGTACTTC.

This clonotype was picked up a small number of times. V is TRBV11-3 and J is TRBJ2-7; D gene ambiguous. V dropped 1 base and J dropped 5 bases, with 6 bases sitting between them. Germline CDR1 reads SGHNT; CDR2 reads YENEEA. CDR3 size: 12 residues. The CDR3 DNA follows: TGTGCCAGCAGCTTAGGGCCCCACGAGCAGTACTTC. It encodes CASSLGPHEQYF. Full variable domain (remainder filled in from reference TRBV11-3 and TRBJ2-7): EAGVVQSPRYKIIEKKQPVAFWCNPISGHNTLYWYLQNLGQGPELLIRYENEEAVDDSQLPKDRFSAERLKGVDSTLKIQPAELGDSAVYLCASSLGPHEQYFGPGTRLTVT.

This clonotype has just a few counts. The V call is TRBV10-3, the J call TRBJ2-7, with D unresolved. The CDR3 covers 13 residues. Germline V CDR1 and CDR2: ENHRY, SYGVKD. V dropped 8 bases and J dropped 2 bases, with 13 bases sitting between them. The CDR3 sequence is CAIASGVTYEQYF. CDR3 nucleotides: TGTGCCATCGCCTCTGGGGTAACCTACGAGCAGTACTTC.

The chain links TRBV20-1 to TRBJ2-7; 9 positions agree with TRBD2. The CDR3 extends over 15 amino acids. Germline assignment: CDR1 DFQATT and CDR2 SNEGSKA (reference sequence). After removal of 3 bases from V and 2 bases from J, the junction contained 8 bases not matched to a gene. CDR3 DNA: TGCAGTGCTAGGGAACGGCGGGGGGGTACCTACGAGCAGTACTTC. Its translation is CSARERRGGTYEQYF.

Note on this clonotype: A read error may explain this, as a much larger clone is one base away. V usage is TRBV9 and J usage is TRBJ2-1, with 8 positions matching TRBD1. Near its end, the DNA agrees better with TRBJ2-7, so the J call may be wrong. The CDR3 is made up of 15 amino acids. Germline V CDR1 and CDR2: SGDLS, YYNGEE. The CDR3 DNA is TGTGCCAGCAGCACCGGACAGGGCACCTACAATGAGCAGTACTTC. It encodes CASSTGQGTYNEQYF.

This clonotype was observed at least ten times. The chain employs TRBV7-9 and TRBJ2-3; a possible D gene is TRBD2 (5 bases). Per the germline V gene, CDR1 is SEHNR and CDR2 is FQNEAQ (reference sequence). The CDR3 extends over 18 amino acids. Trimming pared 0 bases from V and 4 bases from J, leaving 20 bases between. The CDR3 nucleotides read TGTGCCAGCAGCTTAGCGCGGAGTGGACTCCGAGGTGCAGATACGCAGTATTTT. Amino acids: CASSLARSGLRGADTQYF.

The rearrangement uses TRBV24-1 and TRBJ1-2; maybe TRBD1 (5 bases). V shed 7 bases and J shed 6 bases, with 11 bases lying between them. The CDR3 has 12 residues. The germline V gene has CDR1 KGHDR and CDR2 SFDVKD. The CDR3 coding sequence is TGTGCCACCAGCCGGGGCGAGAATGGCTACACCTTC. Amino acids: CATSRGENGYTF.

V is TRBV20-1 and J is TRBJ2-7, with D maybe TRBD1 (8 bases). Trimming left V 4 bases short and J 1 base short, with 14 bases between. Germline-derived CDR1 and CDR2 are DFQATT and SNEGSKA (reference sequence). This CDR3 spans 14 amino acids. Here the CDR3 reads CSATLQGGSYEQYF. Written as DNA, the CDR3 is TGCAGTGCTACCTTACAGGGGGGGTCCTACGAGCAGTACTTC.

This clonotype has ten or more counts. The V gene is TRBV20-1, the J gene TRBJ2-1; TRBD2 aligns across 8 bases. The CDR3 has 16 amino acids. The V gene's germline CDR1 is DFQATT and CDR2 SNEGSKA (reference sequence). Unmatched junction bases numbered 13, after V lost 3 bases and J lost 6 bases. In DNA form, the CDR3 reads TGCAGTGCTAGGAGACCGGGACTAGGTTTTTCCAATGAGCAGTTCTTC. Translated: CSARRPGLGFSNEQFF.

In this sample, this clonotype turned up a few times. The CDR3 is CASSYSTSGSETQYF. The CDR3 bases are TGTGCCAGCAGTTACTCTACTAGCGGGAGTGAGACCCAGTACTTC. This chain joins TRBV6-2 or TRBV6-3 and TRBJ2-5; 11 nucleotides line up with TRBD2. The CDR3 sequence is 15 residues long. Trimming at V came to 0 bases and at J to 5 bases, leaving 2 bases not matched to a gene. Per germline, CDR1 MNHEY and CDR2 SVGEGT.

This clonotype has at least ten counts. The chain combines TRBV20-1 with TRBJ2-3, with TRBD2 as a possible D gene (6 bases). The germline CDR1 and CDR2 sequences are DFQATT and SNEGSKA (reference sequence). Trimming left V 1 base short and J 2 bases short, with 16 bases between. This CDR3 spans 16 amino acids. The CDR3 is CSARVLTGVNTDTQYF. The CDR3 DNA reads TGCAGTGCTAGAGTTCTCACGGGGGTGAACACAGATACGCAGTATTTT.

This clonotype was found a few times. The chain employs TRBV3-1 and TRBJ1-3; D remains unclear. V was pared by 5 bases and J by 3 bases, with 23 bases between. This CDR3 region has 18 residues. Looked up from germline, CDR1 is LGHDT and CDR2 is YNNKEL (reference sequence). For the CDR3, the DNA is TGTGCCAGCAGCTCAACCGGGAGCTCCATCCTCTATGGAAACACCATATATTTT. Translating it yields CASSSTGSSILYGNTIYF.

This clonotype was detected many times. The chain combines TRBV15 with TRBJ2-3, with D uncertain. V lost 1 base to trimming and J lost 5 bases, with 7 bases between them. Per germline, CDR1 LNHNV and CDR2 YYDKDF (reference sequence). This CDR3 comprises 13 residues. CDR3 region: CATSRVYLDTQYF. The CDR3 DNA reads as TGTGCCACCAGCAGAGTTTACCTAGATACGCAGTATTTT.

This chain connects TRBV6-1 to TRBJ2-1; the match to TRBD2 covers 10 bases. Germline V gene lookup returns CDR1 MNHNS and CDR2 SASEGT. The CDR3 sequence is 16 residues long. Germline trimming cut 7 bases from V and 4 bases from J; bases unmatched to any gene: 10. CDR3 sequence (DNA): TGTGCCAGCAAGAGCGGGGGGGCCTCTCGATACAATGAGCAGTTCTTC. Translated: CASKSGGASRYNEQFF.

This sequence joins TRBV5-1 and TRBJ2-5, with 10 bases that match TRBD2. The J segment lost 5 bases and the V segment lost 2 bases, leaving 3 bases of the junction unmatched. The length of the CDR3 is 14 residues. Germline V CDR1 and CDR2: SGHRS, YFSETQ. The chain's CDR3 is CASSFLAGDETQYF. The CDR3 DNA sequence: TGCGCCAGCAGCTTCCTAGCGGGGGATGAGACCCAGTACTTC. The whole variable domain, remainder taken from reference TRBV5-1 and TRBJ2-5, is KAGVTQTPRYLIKTRGQQVTLSCSPISGHRSVSWYQQTPGQGLQFLFEYFSETQRNKGNFPGRFSGRQFSNSRSEMNVSTLELGDSALYLCASSFLAGDETQYFGPGTRLLVL.

This clonotype was counted only a few times. The chain joins TRBV5-1 to TRBJ2-3; 8 bases line up with TRBD1. Germline V CDR1 and CDR2: SGHRS, YFSETQ. CDR3 length: 16 amino acids. J gave up 4 bases and V 0 bases, and 7 bases lay outside the gene matches. The CDR3 sequence is CASSLEQGAHADTQYF. CDR3 coding DNA: TGCGCCAGCAGCTTGGAGCAGGGGGCGCACGCAGATACGCAGTATTTT.

The chain combines TRBV6-1 with TRBJ2-2; tentatively, D is TRBD1 or TRBD2 (6 bases each). The CDR3 is 14 residues long. Germline CDR1 and CDR2: MNHNS and SASEGT. The germline V and J ends were trimmed by 8 bases and 1 base, with 11 bases remaining between them. The CDR3 DNA is TGTGCCAGCGGGGGGCCCGAGAACACCGGGGAGCTGTTTTTT. This gives the protein CASGGPENTGELFF.

The table lists this clonotype with many counts. CDR3 in amino acids: CASSLADRDTEAFF. The DNA of the CDR3 is TGTGCCAGCAGCTTAGCAGACAGGGACACTGAAGCTTTCTTT. The genes are TRBV7-9 and TRBJ1-1; 7 bases match TRBD1. V was clipped by 0 bases and J by 3 bases; unmatched bases: 1. CDR1 and CDR2 from the germline V gene are SEHNR and FQNEAQ (reference sequence). The CDR3 contains 14 residues.

The rearrangement joins TRBV18 to TRBJ1-5; maybe TRBD1 (5 bases). The CDR3 consists of 14 residues. Germline CDR1 and CDR2: KGHSH and LQKENI. Trimming took 2 bases from V and 4 from J, leaving 9 bases between them. CDR3 nucleotide sequence: TGTGCCAGCTCACCAGGCCGACAGAATCAGCCCCAGCATTTT. Encoded protein: CASSPGRQNQPQHF.

This clonotype appeared many times. This chain links TRBV7-2 with TRBJ1-5, with D tentatively TRBD1 (5 bases). Germline CDR1 SGHTA, CDR2 FQGNSA. The length of the CDR3 is 14 residues. V was pared by 5 bases and J by 6 bases, with 14 bases between. For the CDR3, the DNA is TGTGCCAGCAGCACAGGACGGATACGTCAGCCCCAGCATTTT. Its protein product is CASSTGRIRQPQHF.

In the case of this clonotype: A read error may explain this, as a much larger clone is one base away. This chain uses TRBV6-1 with TRBJ2-7; 9 bases match TRBD2. The CDR3 loop spans 14 amino acids. CDR1 is MNHNS, CDR2 SASEGT, per germline. The CDR3 region is CTSIMGTSRGEQYF. For the CDR3, the DNA is TGTACCAGCATCATGGGGACTAGCAGGGGCGAGCAGTACTTC.

V and J are TRBV29-1 and TRBJ1-2, with unresolved D. CDR1 and CDR2 from the germline V gene are SQVTM and ANQGSEA. The V gene lost 5 bases and the J gene lost 7 bases, with 14 bases spanning the gap. The CDR3 contains 12 residues. The DNA for the CDR3 is TGCAGCGTTAGGGTTCGGGATACTGGCTACACCTTC. It encodes CSVRVRDTGYTF.

This clonotype has a handful of counts. This chain connects TRBV2 to TRBJ1-4; possibly TRBD1 for D (6 bases). The CDR3 has 14 residues. V lost 6 bases and J lost 8, with 16 bases in between. CDR1 is SNHLY and CDR2 is FYNNEI in the germline V gene. The CDR3 DNA is TGTGCCAGCAGATTACAGGGCCCGTTGGAAAAACTGTTTTTT. Residues: CASRLQGPLEKLFF.

There are many counts of this clonotype. The chain employs TRBV5-1 and TRBJ2-7; possibly TRBD1 for D (6 bases). This CDR3 has 14 residues. Germline loops: CDR1 SGHRS, CDR2 YFSETQ. V lost 4 bases and J lost 5, with 16 bases in between. In DNA form, the CDR3 reads TGCGCCAGCAGCCCGGGACAAGGACTCCACGAGCAGTACTTC. It encodes CASSPGQGLHEQYF.